This TCR beta chain came from a study of neurological immune-mediated disorders. Notes on the study in general: HTLV-1-associated myelopathy ranked highest for TCR clonal expansion and multiple sclerosis lowest, beneath healthy controls. No expanded-clone CDR3 amino acid sequence recurred across subjects, suggesting private TCR-beta repertoires.

The cDNA was synthesized by means of template-switch 5'RACE, which was carried out with 10-nucleotide random UMIs. TCRdb recomputed calls from the 5' RACE reads with MiXCR, one row per CDR3 protein. The sample holds approximately 89,000 distinct CDR3 sequences, roughly an eighth seen once. Time point denoted: longitudinal time-point 2. It was from 2 million PBMCs stored at -80 C that the unsorted libraries were obtained. This clonotype came up many times. The antigen is not known. The receptor's source is a female donor with HTLV-1-associated myelopathy (HAM/TSP). The sample taken for sequencing was PBMCs.

As DNA, the CDR3 is TGTGCCAGCAGCGATCCCTTATTCGGGGTGCGCACAGATACGCAGTATTTT. Its protein product is CASSDPLFGVRTDTQYF. V gene TRBV7-9 combines with J gene TRBJ2-3, with D tentatively TRBD2 (5 bases). Germline lookup yields CDR1 SEHNR and CDR2 FQNEAQ (reference sequence). The CDR3 covers 17 residues. With 5 bases removed from V and 1 base from J, the gap between germline ends came to 19 bases.